The present T cell receptor beta chain was sequenced within a study of radiation and T cells in renal cell carcinoma. Concerning this clone itself: Its specificity is not known.

Clones were read by immunoSEQ multiplex PCR, and TCRdb kept only the in-frame ones, dropping some. The sample lists approximately 150,000 clones, about 87% seen once, with 4.1% in the top ten. V lost 0 bases and J 5 bases, leaving 11 bases between the germline ends. The CDR3 contains 15 residues. Germline V gives CDR1 MNHEY, CDR2 SVGAGI. The study, taken as a whole, reports: In blood, top tumor clones expanded by 2 weeks, shrinking by 4.

The time point is: baseline pretreatment blood. Treatment given: 15 Gy SBRT to primary tumor, nephrectomy 4 weeks later. Radiation-treated patients gave blood at baseline, week 2 and week 4. This renal cell carcinoma was of the clear cell type. Sequenced material: blood, taken from a patient whose treatment included radiotherapy and nephrectomy. The chain is built from TRBV6-5 and TRBJ2-1; D perhaps matches TRBD2 (5 bases). This sequence was found in a woman aged 70 to 79 with renal cell carcinoma. In DNA, the CDR3 is TGTGCCAGCAGTTACTCGGGGAGTCGGAACAATGAGCAGTTCTTC. It translates to CASSYSGSRNNEQFF.